These T cell receptor beta chains were read from a single sample in a study of CXCR3-negative and CXCR3-positive naive CD8 T cells. TCRdb re-analyzed the 5' RACE reads; it lists each CDR3 protein once, without DNA. The sample totals tens of thousands of distinct CDR3 sequences. The sequencing sample was made of naive CXCR3+ CD8+ T cells from blood. Every receptor here comes from a human donor in good health. Some clones in this sample may be carry-over from other donors' samples. The CDR3 runs from the conserved cysteine through the conserved F or W. A row's size may be missing; if present it is once, few, many or a size class.

CDR3: CASSAGDSNYSNQPQHF; V: TRBV12-3/TRBV12-4; size: -; J: TRBJ1-5
CDR3: CASQGVATQDTQYF; V: TRBV6-5; size: -; J: TRBJ2-3
CDR3: CASSQDYMNTEAFF; V: TRBV4-3; size: -; J: TRBJ1-1
CDR3: CSARGLAGGETQYF; V: TRBV20-1; size: -; J: TRBJ2-5
CDR3: CASSLFGRSETQYF; V: TRBV12-3/TRBV12-4; size: -; J: TRBJ2-5
CDR3: CASLGGGVNTEAFF; V: TRBV2; size: -; J: TRBJ1-1
CDR3: CASSFTGTVLDEQFF; V: TRBV28; size: -; J: TRBJ2-1
CDR3: CASSTAGDEQYF; V: TRBV6-5; size: -; J: TRBJ2-7
CDR3: CSVGLRPQGLGSYTEAFF; V: TRBV29-1; size: -; J: TRBJ1-1
CDR3: CASSYPTRATCGTDYEQYF; V: TRBV7-3; size: -; J: TRBJ2-7
CDR3: CASSDIEGWDEQYF; V: TRBV7-9; size: -; J: TRBJ2-7
CDR3: CASSPPGTGTDTQYF; V: TRBV3-2; size: -; J: TRBJ2-3
CDR3: CASSLTRGRGLAGETYEQYF; V: TRBV7-9; size: -; J: TRBJ2-7
CDR3: CASSEGDRVYEQYF; V: TRBV9; size: -; J: TRBJ2-7
CDR3: CASSEHPYEQYF; V: TRBV25-1; size: -; J: TRBJ2-7
CDR3: CASSHLGTEGNTEAFF; V: TRBV7-9; size: -; J: TRBJ1-1
CDR3: CASSLGTGFVYEQYF; V: TRBV28; size: -; J: TRBJ2-7
CDR3: CASSNFGLAVRGETQYF; V: TRBV28; size: -; J: TRBJ2-5
CDR3: CASSQEGSYYNSPLHF; V: TRBV4-3; size: -; J: TRBJ1-6
CDR3: CASSPGTGRSYTF; V: TRBV7-3; size: -; J: TRBJ1-2
CDR3: CASSGPNHPVF; V: TRBV28; size: -; J: TRBJ1-2
CDR3: CASSLLPEETQYF; V: TRBV7-9; size: -; J: TRBJ2-5
CDR3: CASRFFSGASTDTQYF; V: TRBV28; size: -; J: TRBJ2-3
CDR3: CSARGGRAYNEQFF; V: TRBV20-1; size: -; J: TRBJ2-1
CDR3: CASGAGGPYNEQFF; V: TRBV2; size: -; J: TRBJ2-1
CDR3: CASSYNPPGQGVDGYTF; V: TRBV6-5; size: -; J: TRBJ1-2
CDR3: CASSSEVSGNTIYF; V: TRBV7-2; size: -; J: TRBJ1-3
CDR3: CASSHGTRSNQPQHF; V: TRBV12-3/TRBV12-4; size: -; J: TRBJ1-5
CDR3: CATSREETQYF; V: TRBV15; size: -; J: TRBJ2-5
CDR3: CATSDSQTGKASYEQYF; V: TRBV24-1; size: -; J: TRBJ2-7
CDR3: CASSQTGVTEAFF; V: TRBV5-1; size: -; J: TRBJ1-1
CDR3: CASSKGGDEQFF; V: TRBV4-2; size: -; J: TRBJ2-1
CDR3: CASSRTSGATDTQYF; V: TRBV28; size: -; J: TRBJ2-3
CDR3: CASSPTGGGHEQFF; V: TRBV14; size: -; J: TRBJ2-1
CDR3: CASHPPSNTGELFF; V: TRBV2; size: -; J: TRBJ2-2
CDR3: CSARDWEGGFQETQYF; V: TRBV20-1; size: -; J: TRBJ2-5
CDR3: CASSLDGSSSYEQYF; V: TRBV7-2; size: -; J: TRBJ2-7
CDR3: CASSIQGGNEQFF; V: TRBV19; size: -; J: TRBJ2-1
CDR3: CASSLATGYGYTF; V: TRBV5-1; size: -; J: TRBJ1-2
CDR3: CSGGDRGDEQYF; V: TRBV29-1; size: medium-sized; J: TRBJ2-7
CDR3: CASSPPDSEQYF; V: TRBV12-3/TRBV12-4; size: -; J: TRBJ2-7
CDR3: CASSQDLGFYEQYF; V: TRBV4-3; size: -; J: TRBJ2-7